The clone carrying this T cell receptor beta chain was seen only a few times. The data derive from a study of T-cell reconstitution after alpha-beta-depleted transplantation in children. Using unique molecular identifiers, the investigators prepared the TCRbeta library. MiXCR, applied by TCRdb to the PCR reads, yields one record per CDR3 protein. The table shows 350,000 to 400,000 distinct CDR3 sequences, with more than 10% occurring only once. Germline V gene data show CDR1 as SGHRS and CDR2 as YFSETQ. V lost 2 bases and J lost 6, with 12 bases in between. This CDR3 is 13 amino acids long. This chain uses TRBV5-1 with TRBJ2-7; D might be TRBD1 or TRBD2, each matching 5 bases. The material sequenced was PBMCs, taken from the stem cell graft. The clonotype was recovered from a human donor who donated a stem cell graft to a child with Fanconi anemia. Written as DNA, the CDR3 is TGCGCCAGCAGCTTATCCGGGACCCTCGAGCAGTACTTC. Protein: CASSLSGTLEQYF. Based on the CDR3 plus reference TRBV5-1 and TRBJ2-7, the full variable domain is KAGVTQTPRYLIKTRGQQVTLSCSPISGHRSVSWYQQTPGQGLQFLFEYFSETQRNKGNFPGRFSGRQFSNSRSEMNVSTLELGDSALYLCASSLSGTLEQYFGPGTRLTVT.